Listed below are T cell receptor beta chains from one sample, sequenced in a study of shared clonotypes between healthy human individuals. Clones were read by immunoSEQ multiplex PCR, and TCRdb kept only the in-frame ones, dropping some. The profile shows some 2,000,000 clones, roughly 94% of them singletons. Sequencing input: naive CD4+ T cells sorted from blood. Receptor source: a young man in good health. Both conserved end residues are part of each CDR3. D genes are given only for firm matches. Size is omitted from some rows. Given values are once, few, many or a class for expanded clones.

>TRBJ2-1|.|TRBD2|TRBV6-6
CASSGPGLAGYNEQFF
TGTGCCAGCAGCGGTCCGGGACTAGCGGGGTACAATGAGCAGTTCTTC
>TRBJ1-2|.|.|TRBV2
CASSDDFSGYTF
TGTGCCAGCAGTGACGATTTCAGTGGCTACACCTTC
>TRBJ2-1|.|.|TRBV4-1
CASSHHSDEQFF
TGCGCCAGCAGCCATCACAGCGATGAGCAGTTCTTC
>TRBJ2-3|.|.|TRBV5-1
CASSLAFSGSSTDTQYF
TGCGCCAGCAGCTTGGCCTTTTCGGGGTCTAGCACAGATACGCAGTATTTT
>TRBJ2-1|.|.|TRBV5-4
CASSLEWEYEQFF
TGTGCCAGCAGCTTGGAGTGGGAATATGAGCAGTTCTTC
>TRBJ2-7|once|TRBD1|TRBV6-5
CASSQTGAPYEQYF
TGTGCCAGCAGTCAGACAGGGGCCCCCTACGAGCAGTACTTC
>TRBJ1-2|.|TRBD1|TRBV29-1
CSVPQGAGGYTF
TGCAGCGTCCCGCAGGGGGCGGGTGGCTACACCTTC
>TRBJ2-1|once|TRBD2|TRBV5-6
CASSYGGLADIVSYNEQFF
TGTGCCAGCAGCTATGGGGGACTAGCTGATATCGTCTCCTACAATGAGCAGTTCTTC
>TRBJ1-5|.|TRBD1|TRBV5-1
CASSLGQGGQPQHF
TGCGCCAGCAGCCTAGGACAGGGGGGTCAGCCCCAGCATTTT
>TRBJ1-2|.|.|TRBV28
CASSLPGGPGFGYTF
TGTGCCAGCAGTCTACCCGGTGGTCCAGGGTTCGGCTACACCTTC
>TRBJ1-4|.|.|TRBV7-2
CASSLNRHGSEKLFF
TGTGCCAGCAGCCTGAACAGGCACGGGAGTGAAAAACTGTTTTTT
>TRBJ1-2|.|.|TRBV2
CASSEAPGIRGYTF
TGTGCCAGCAGTGAAGCGCCAGGGATACGAGGCTACACCTTC
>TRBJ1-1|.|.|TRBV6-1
CASSYPGELNTEAFF
TGTGCCAGCAGCTACCCCGGGGAGTTAAACACTGAAGCTTTCTTT
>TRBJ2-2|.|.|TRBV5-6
CASSSYRTATGELFF
TGTGCCAGCAGCTCGTATCGGACGGCTACCGGGGAGCTGTTTTTT
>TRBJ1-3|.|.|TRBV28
CASSFGQRNTIYF
TGTGCCAGCAGTTTTGGGCAGAGAAACACCATATATTTT
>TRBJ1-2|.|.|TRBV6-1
CASKAGRPGYTF
TGTGCCAGCAAAGCAGGGCGTCCTGGCTACACCTTC
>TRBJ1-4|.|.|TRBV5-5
CASSLLTVEKLFF
TGTGCCAGCAGCTTGTTAACGGTTGAAAAACTGTTTTTT
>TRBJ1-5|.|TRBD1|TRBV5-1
CASSPYGTGEQPQHF
TGCGCCAGCAGCCCTTACGGGACAGGGGAACAGCCCCAGCATTTT
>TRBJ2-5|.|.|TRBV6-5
CASSQRGKETQYF
TGTGCCAGCAGTCAACGGGGAAAGGAGACCCAGTACTTC
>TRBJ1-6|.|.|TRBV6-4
CASRPPLLGPYNSPLHF
TGTGCCAGCAGACCTCCATTGCTCGGGCCATATAATTCACCCCTCCACTTT
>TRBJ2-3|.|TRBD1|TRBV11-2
CASSMTGAYTDTQYF
TGTGCCAGCAGCATGACAGGGGCCTACACAGATACGCAGTATTTT
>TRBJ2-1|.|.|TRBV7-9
CASSLMQGSYNEQFF
TGTGCCAGCAGCTTAATGCAGGGCTCCTACAATGAGCAGTTCTTC
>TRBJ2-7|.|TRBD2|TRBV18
CASSSIGGGYEQYF
TGTGCCAGCTCTTCGATCGGGGGGGGCTACGAGCAGTACTTC
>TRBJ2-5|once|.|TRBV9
CASSPSPGQGETQYF
TGTGCCAGCAGCCCCAGCCCGGGGCAGGGAGAGACCCAGTACTTC
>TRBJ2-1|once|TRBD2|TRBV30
CAWNGRGVHNEQFF
TGTGCCTGGAATGGGCGGGGGGTTCACAATGAGCAGTTCTTC
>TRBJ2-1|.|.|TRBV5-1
CASREEDAYNEQFF
TGCGCCAGCAGAGAGGAGGACGCCTACAATGAGCAGTTCTTC
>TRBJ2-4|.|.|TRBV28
CATTQGGTMAKNIQYF
TGTGCCACCACGCAGGGGGGGACTATGGCCAAAAACATTCAGTACTTC
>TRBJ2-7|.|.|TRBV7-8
CASSRRDTGTDEQYF
TGTGCCAGCAGCCGCCGGGACACGGGAACGGACGAGCAGTACTTC
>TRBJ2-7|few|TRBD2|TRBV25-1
CASRGTRSSYEQYF
TGTGCCAGCAGGGGGACTAGGTCCTCCTACGAGCAGTACTTC
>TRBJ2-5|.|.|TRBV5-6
CASTRGAQETQYF
TGTGCCAGCACCCGGGGGGCCCAAGAGACCCAGTACTTC